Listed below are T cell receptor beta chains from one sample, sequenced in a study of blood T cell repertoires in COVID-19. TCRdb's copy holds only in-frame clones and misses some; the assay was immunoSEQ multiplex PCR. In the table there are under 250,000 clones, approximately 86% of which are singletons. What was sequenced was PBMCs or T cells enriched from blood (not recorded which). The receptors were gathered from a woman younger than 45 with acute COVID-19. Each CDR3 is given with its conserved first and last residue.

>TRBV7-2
CASSPRTSGETQYF
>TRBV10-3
CASETGPGGVGYTF
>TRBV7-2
CASSFSGGSDTQYF
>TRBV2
CASRAGSAGGYTF
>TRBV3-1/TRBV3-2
CASSQGGRTEAFF
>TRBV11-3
CASSFLVPGQGSNQPQHF
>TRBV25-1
CASQPTPGTGRYEQYF
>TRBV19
CASSIDISADGYTF
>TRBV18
CASSPPHSIINYGYTF
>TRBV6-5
CASSLDRGLEQFF
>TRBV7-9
CASSSMRSNQPQHF
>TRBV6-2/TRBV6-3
CASSYSRKRGQTYEQYF
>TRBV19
CASSIDPPRGANYGYTF
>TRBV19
CASQSTSSWDTQYF
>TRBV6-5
CASRSGGAAPYEQYF
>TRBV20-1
CSAVRVAEAFF
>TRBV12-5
CASGFTSGAIGNEQFF
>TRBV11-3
CASSDGDRNTIYF
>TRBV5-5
CASSFLGEPYEQYF
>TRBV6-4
CASSDSGDTSTDTQYF
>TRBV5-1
CASSLGQPRFSYNSPLHF
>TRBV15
CATSRGIVAGRFSSYNEQFF